The sequence of this T cell receptor beta chain was determined in a study of shared clonotypes between healthy human individuals (dated by TCRdb to the early 2020s). About the study as a whole: The cohort included a few men and a couple of women between 18 and 49 years of age. Per donor, leukapheresis produced somewhere between about 0.94 and 9 billion PBMCs. Blood TCR repertoires of a handful of healthy adults were deeply sequenced to estimate repertoire size and the extent of clonotype sharing between individuals. To increase sequencing depth and limit assay-specific biases, different laboratories used diverse techniques to prepare libraries and sequence TCR repertoires. For each donor, three plates each were used for CD4 naive and CD4 memory, two plates were used for CD8 naive, and one plate was used for CD8 memory. The study at large found these results: Pairwise subsampling indicated that sequencing depth was expected to affect the degree of clonotype sharing among donors. Sharing across several donors was observed for about 5% of naive CD4, over 3% of naive CD8, 2% to 2.5% of memory CD4, and about 0.38% of memory CD8 clonotypes. Sampling was limited to blood, and TCR repertoires in tissue likely differ from TCR repertoires in blood. Compared with non-shared clonotypes, clonotypes shared by all four sorted-subset donors had higher generation probabilities. Because the study included a small number of donors, the genetic and exposure-history diversity represented was limited. Even with the large sequencing depth, rarefaction of the sorted-subset datasets indicated that sequencing was incomplete. Larger estimated clonotype richness was generally found for naive subsets than for memory subsets.

The donors were healthy, HIV-negative adults with no recently reported acute infections or vaccinations. Every donor was a Caucasian adult living in Nashville, Tennessee, USA. CD4+ T cells were enriched through magnetic negative selection, after which naive cells were positively selected on CD45RA and the remaining negative fraction served as the memory subset. Blood was obtained by leukapheresis, after which PBMCs were separated by Ficoll-Histopaque density gradient centrifugation and cryopreserved in liquid nitrogen vapor phase. Analytical flow cytometry was used to check the purity and quantity of each magnetically sorted T cell population. Each sorted fraction had its genomic DNA isolated and then quantified by UV absorbance on a Nanodrop 2000c. From the cysteine up to the phenylalanine, the CDR3 has a length of 15 residues. Only CDR3 DNA remains: 45 bases, in frame from the first base. Trimming leaves V shorter by 1 base and J shorter by 3 bases, with the junction holding 3 bases beyond the gene matches. As encoded in the germline V gene, CDR1 is SGHTA while CDR2 is FQGNSA.

This clone has a single count. Its binding antigen is unknown. No base quality information exists; no much larger clone differs at one position. Using the deep immunoSEQ assay, multiplex PCR amplified TCR CDR3 regions from genomic DNA. Extracted genomic DNA from each cell subset was spread evenly across all wells of several immunoSEQ 96-well plates, with each plate serving as a replicate. Each replicate PCR for sorted subsets received about 0.2 ug genomic DNA, equal to 28,000 or so T cell genomes. Purified libraries were quantified with a Qubit 3.0 fluorometer, sized on a Bioanalyzer 2100, and re-quantified with the KAPA Library Quantification kit. Every immunoSEQ 96-well plate was sequenced on a separate single-read 150-cycle Illumina NextSeq 550 flow cell. The study's processing was this. Because the immunoSEQ output included only junctional sequences and no quality scores, the filtering could not be the same as the filtering used for full-length reads. Sequences were annotated with PyIR, a Python wrapper for IgBLAST v1.9, using IMGT germline references to assign V/J genes and CDR3. Reads with weak V/J assignments (E-value above 1e-6), missing CDR3, stop codons, out-of-frame junctions, or ambiguous translated residues were removed. V3J clonotypes were defined by identical inferred V gene, J gene, and CDR3 amino acid sequence. To compute the percentage overlap between repertoires, the number of shared unique clonotypes was divided by the size of the smaller repertoire. Three approaches were used to assess repertoire richness: RTK rarefaction, the Chao1 estimator, and Recon v2.1 estimates of unobserved clonotypes. OLGA was used to compute generation probabilities for all TCRbeta clonotypes that the gDNA method yielded from a handful of donors. The source is immuneACCESS, and TCRdb retained only in-frame sequences with V and J called. Part of the clones is not carried over; for the studies checked, unresolved V genes explain less than half of this, and the remainder is unexplained. V and J calls plus clone size are reproduced from that table; the DNA served to infer D and trimming. The table for this sample lists millions of clones; more than 80% of them were counted only once. Around 0.14% of the sample comes from the top ten.

The sample taken for sequencing was naive CD4+ T cells sorted from blood. According to the study, the label for this sample's cell subset or site signals: CD45RA+ positively selected. Rearrangement joined TRBV7-2 to TRBJ2-7, with 10 junctional bases fitting TRBD1. This TCR came from a young man in good health. The CDR3 region reads CASSLGDRGYYEQYF. The DNA sequence is TGTGCCAGCAGCTTAGGGGACAGGGGTTACTACGAGCAGTACTTC. Outside the CDR3, residues come from the reference TRBV7-2 and TRBJ2-7 proteins, so the full variable domain is: GAGVSQSPSNKVTEKGKDVELRCDPISGHTALYWYRQSLGQGLEFLIYFQGNSAPDKSGLPSDRFSAERTGGSVSTLTIQRTQQEDSAVYLCASSLGDRGYYEQYFGPGTRLTVT.